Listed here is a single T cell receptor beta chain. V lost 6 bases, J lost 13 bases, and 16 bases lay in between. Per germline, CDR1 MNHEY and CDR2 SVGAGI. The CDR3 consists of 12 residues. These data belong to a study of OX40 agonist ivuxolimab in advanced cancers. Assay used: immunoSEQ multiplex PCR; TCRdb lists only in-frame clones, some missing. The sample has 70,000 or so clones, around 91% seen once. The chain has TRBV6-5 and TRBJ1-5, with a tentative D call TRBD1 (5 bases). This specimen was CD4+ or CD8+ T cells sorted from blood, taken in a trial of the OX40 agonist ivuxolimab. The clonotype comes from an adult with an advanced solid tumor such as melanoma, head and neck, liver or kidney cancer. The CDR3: CASSCRDPRQHF. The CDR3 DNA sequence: TGTGCCAGCAGCTGCCGGGACCCCCGTCAGCATTTT.